This T cell receptor beta chain was captured by sequencing in a study of cytomegalovirus exposure and HLA in healthy donors. Study details: An early release of data contained approximately 80 million unique TCRs, which came from HLA-typed donors.

Turning to this clone: What it binds is not known.

PCR involved 60 Vbeta and 13 Jbeta primers. The table came from immunoSEQ multiplex PCR; TCRdb's copy has only in-frame clones and leaves some out. The table shows 150,000 to 200,000 clones, with 75% to 85% occurring only once. Trimming removed 3 bases at V and 9 bases at J, with 9 bases between. Germline CDR1 SGHDN, CDR2 FVKESK. This CDR3 comprises 13 residues. General study findings and limits: Several V segments, TRBV6-2 and TRBV6-3 among them, could not be told apart and were dropped. The authors enumerated some 170 TCR beta chains as linked to cytomegalovirus.

The V call is TRBV14, the J call TRBJ1-6; D is undetermined. The sequence was obtained from a woman younger than 35 in good health and CMV-seropositive. Source material: PBMCs. CDR3 loop: CASSHGRGSPLHF. CDR3 coding DNA: TGTGCCAGCAGCCACGGGAGAGGTTCACCCCTCCACTTT.